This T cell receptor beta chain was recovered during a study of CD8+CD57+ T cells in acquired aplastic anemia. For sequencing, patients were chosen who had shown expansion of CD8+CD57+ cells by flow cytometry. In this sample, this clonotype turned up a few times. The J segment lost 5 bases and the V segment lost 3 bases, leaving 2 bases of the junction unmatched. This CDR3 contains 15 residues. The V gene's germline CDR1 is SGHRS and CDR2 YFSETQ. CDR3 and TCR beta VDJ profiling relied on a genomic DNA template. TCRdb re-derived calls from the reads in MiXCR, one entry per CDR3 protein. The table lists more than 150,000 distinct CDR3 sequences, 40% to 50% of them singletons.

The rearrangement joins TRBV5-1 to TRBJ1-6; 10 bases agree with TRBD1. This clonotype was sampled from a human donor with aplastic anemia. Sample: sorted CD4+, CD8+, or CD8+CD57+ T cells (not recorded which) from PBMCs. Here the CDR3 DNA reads TGCGCCAGCAGCTGGGGGACAGGGGATAATTCACCCCTCCACTTT. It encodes CASSWGTGDNSPLHF.